These 19 T cell receptor beta chains were all obtained from the same sample, sequenced in a study of T cell repertoires in cytomegalovirus infection. MiXCR, run by TCRdb on the reads, gives a single entry per CDR3 protein. Among hundreds of thousands of distinct CDR3 sequences listed, roughly 43% were seen once. Their target antigens are unknown. The material was cultured PBMCs, obtained from culture after CMV antigen stimulation. The receptors derive from a human donor in good health (CMV status not recorded). Some clones in this sample may be carry-over from other donors' samples.

The chain has TRBV11-2 and TRBJ2-1, with D maybe TRBD2 (7 bases). The CDR3 spans 17 residues. The V and J ends lost 1 base and 4 bases respectively, with 17 bases between them. The germline V gene encodes CDR1 SGHAT and CDR2 FQNNGV. CDR3 in amino acids: CASSLGVQGRGYNEQFF. As DNA, the CDR3 is TGTGCCAGCAGCTTAGGGGTGCAGGGGAGGGGTTACAATGAGCAGTTCTTC.

This clonotype was seen a handful of times. The chain has TRBV7-2 and TRBJ2-2; D gene uncertain. Per the germline V gene, CDR1 is SGHTA and CDR2 is FQGNSA. CDR3 size: 11 residues. V was clipped by 6 bases and J by 6 bases, with 5 bases between them. The CDR3: CASRGPGELFF. CDR3 coding DNA: TGTGCCAGCAGAGGTCCCGGGGAGCTGTTTTTT.

This clonotype was seen just once. The chain carries TRBV6-1 and TRBJ2-1, with 8 bases matching TRBD2. The length of the CDR3 is 14 residues. Germline V CDR1 and CDR2: MNHNS, SASEGT. Trimming removed 5 bases from V and 10 bases from J; junction bases left unmatched: 10. In DNA, the CDR3 is TGTGCCAGCAGTTCGGGGGGGTATCAAGCGGAGCAGTTCTTC. This codes for CASSSGGYQAEQFF.

The V gene is TRBV6-5, the J gene TRBJ1-1; tentative D call: TRBD1 (5 bases). The V gene's germline CDR1 is MNHEY and CDR2 SVGAGI. CDR3 length equals 12 residues. Trimming left V 3 bases short and J 6 bases short, with 8 bases between. The CDR3 DNA reads as TGTGCCAGCAGTTATACAGGCTCTGAAGCTTTCTTT. Translation: CASSYTGSEAFF.

This clonotype showed up just a few times. The chain has TRBV11-2 and TRBJ2-7; 9 nucleotides align to TRBD1. The CDR3 contains 16 residues. V was clipped by 2 bases and J by 4 bases; unmatched bases: 9. Looked up from germline, CDR1 is SGHAT and CDR2 is FQNNGV. This CDR3 reads CASSLSFDRGIYEQYF. The CDR3 region has the DNA TGTGCCAGCAGCTTATCTTTCGACAGGGGGATTTACGAGCAGTACTTC.

The V call is TRBV7-9, the J call TRBJ1-1; 7 bases align to TRBD1. After removal of 10 bases from V and 7 bases from J, the junction contained 15 bases not matched to a gene. The length of the CDR3 is 14 residues. The germline CDR1 and CDR2 sequences are SEHNR and FQNEAQ (reference sequence). CDR3 nucleotide sequence: TGTGCCATGGACAGGAGGGGGATAGGGAATGAAGCTTTCTTT. It yields the protein CAMDRRGIGNEAFF.

This CDR3 is CASRVRWDNEQFF. The CDR3 DNA sequence: TGTGCCAGTCGAGTGCGGTGGGACAATGAGCAGTTCTTC. V is TRBV6-1 and J is TRBJ2-1; D call uncertain. Deletions cut 9 bases from V and 5 bases from J, with 14 bases between. Germline V lookup: CDR1 MNHNS, CDR2 SASEGT. CDR3 length: 13 amino acids.

This chain links TRBV4-1 with TRBJ1-2; D perhaps matches TRBD1 (5 bases). Per germline, CDR1 MGHRA and CDR2 YSYEKL. V lost 2 bases and J 0 bases, leaving 19 bases between the germline ends. The CDR3 has 18 amino acids. CDR3 loop: CASSQRDPVQGANYGYTF. For the CDR3, the DNA is TGCGCCAGCAGCCAAAGGGACCCCGTGCAGGGAGCTAACTATGGCTACACCTTC.

This chain uses TRBV6-2 or TRBV6-3 with TRBJ1-1, with a weak D call TRBD1 (6 bases). Trimming cost V 8 bases and J 2 bases, with 18 bases left between them. The CDR3 spans 15 residues. Per the germline V gene, CDR1 is MNHEY and CDR2 is SVGEGT. The chain's CDR3 is CASSGSDSPNTEAFF. CDR3 bases: TGTGCCAGCTCGGGATCGGACAGCCCTAACACTGAAGCTTTCTTT.

V is TRBV2 and J is TRBJ1-2, with D maybe TRBD1 (6 bases). The CDR3 is made up of 13 amino acids. The germline V and J ends were trimmed by 7 bases and 1 base, with 10 bases remaining between them. CDR1 and CDR2 from the germline V gene are SNHLY and FYNNEI. The CDR3 nucleotides are TGTGCCAGCACTTGGGGGCATAACTATGGCTACACCTTC. It specifies CASTWGHNYGYTF.

The chain uses TRBV19 and TRBJ1-5; 11 bases match TRBD1. Germline V gene data show CDR1 as LNHDA and CDR2 as SQIVND (reference sequence). The CDR3 length is 15 residues. Trimming removed 7 bases from V and 5 bases from J; junction bases left unmatched: 7. The CDR3, as DNA: TGTGCCAGTACCCGAATGGGACAGGGGGATCAGCCCCAGCATTTT. This translates into CASTRMGQGDQPQHF. Drawing the rest from reference TRBV19 and TRBJ1-5, the complete variable domain is DGGITQSPKYLFRKEGQNVTLSCEQNLNHDAMYWYRQDPGQGLRLIYYSQIVNDFQKGDIAEGYSVSREKKESFPLTVTSAQKNPTAFYLCASTRMGQGDQPQHFGDGTRLSIL.

Many counts were recorded for this clonotype. The CDR3 DNA reads as TGTGCCAGCAGCCGGGGATTTCAAGAGACCCAGTACTTC. This codes for CASSRGFQETQYF. The rearrangement links TRBV7-2 to TRBJ2-5, with a possible D match to TRBD2 (5 bases). Germline V gene lookup returns CDR1 SGHTA and CDR2 FQGNSA. V lost 5 bases, J lost 2 bases, and 9 bases lay in between. This CDR3 contains 13 residues.

This clonotype was seen ten or more times. The rearrangement links TRBV7-2 to TRBJ1-1, with D tentatively TRBD1 (5 bases). CDR1 and CDR2 from the germline V gene are SGHTA and FQGNSA. V was trimmed by 5 bases and J by 9 bases, leaving 13 bases between them. CDR3 length equals 12 residues. The CDR3 protein is CASSPLRQKAFF. The CDR3 DNA sequence: TGTGCCAGCAGCCCATTAAGACAGAAAGCTTTCTTT.

This clonotype has ten or more counts. The chain employs TRBV7-2 and TRBJ1-5; D is uncertain. Germline loops: CDR1 SGHTA, CDR2 FQGNSA. CDR3 length equals 14 residues. Trimming pared 5 bases from V and 6 bases from J, leaving 14 bases between. The CDR3: CASSISPGSQPQHF. In DNA, the CDR3 is TGTGCCAGCAGCATCAGTCCGGGGTCTCAGCCCCAGCATTTT.

The rearrangement uses TRBV20-1 and TRBJ2-7; the D is unclear. Trimming pared 6 bases from V and 2 bases from J, leaving 14 bases between. The CDR3 length is 13 residues. Looked up from germline, CDR1 is DFQATT and CDR2 is SNEGSKA (reference sequence). The DNA for the CDR3 is TGCAGTGCCCCACCCCAAAACACCTACGAGCAGTACTTC. Protein: CSAPPQNTYEQYF.

This clonotype has more than one count but fewer than ten. The chain has TRBV6-1 and TRBJ1-5; D is ambiguous. Trimming stripped 4 bases from V and 5 bases from J, with 9 bases between. The germline V gene has CDR1 MNHNS and CDR2 SASEGT. The CDR3 extends over 13 amino acids. CDR3 sequence reads: CASSVSPDQPQHF. The CDR3 nucleotides read TGTGCCAGCAGTGTAAGCCCGGATCAGCCCCAGCATTTT.

This chain uses TRBV7-8 with TRBJ1-3, with TRBD1 matching 8 bases. Germline V lookup: CDR1 SGHVS, CDR2 FQNEAQ. This CDR3 region has 15 residues. Unmatched junction bases numbered 6, after V lost 6 bases and J lost 2 bases. In nucleotides, the CDR3 is TGTGCCAGCAGAGAGACAGGGGACGCTGGAAACACCATATATTTT. As protein: CASRETGDAGNTIYF.

CDR3 bases: TGTGCCAGTAGTACCCGGAACACCGGGGAGCTGTTTTTT. It codes for CASSTRNTGELFF. The chain carries TRBV19 and TRBJ2-2; D is unclear. The V and J ends lost 4 bases and 1 base respectively, with 4 bases between them. The CDR3 extends over 13 amino acids. Germline CDR1 reads LNHDA; CDR2 reads SQIVND (reference sequence).

This clonotype was seen more than once but under ten times. The V and J genes are TRBV11-2 and TRBJ2-4, with 11 bases that match TRBD2. The CDR3 length is 16 residues. The V gene's germline CDR1 is SGHAT and CDR2 FQNNGV. Trimming removed 4 bases from V and 6 bases from J; junction bases left unmatched: 8. CDR3 nucleotides: TGTGCCAGCAGCTCACTAGCGGGAGACACCACAAACATTCAGTACTTC. Translated, it gives CASSSLAGDTTNIQYF.